This is a list of T cell receptor beta chains from one sample in a study of tissue T cells after allogeneic stem cell transplantation. Profiling relied on immunoSEQ multiplex PCR, and the TCRdb table lists in-frame clones only, not all of them. The sample includes 8,000 or so clones, 65% to 85% of them seen just once. This specimen consisted of skin, obtained at autopsy. The source is an older male patient with steroid-refractory graft-versus-host disease after an allogeneic stem cell transplant. Some T cells may trace back to the graft donor. The CDR3 runs from the conserved cysteine through the conserved F or W. The D gene is left open where the match is weak. Not all rows give a size; the values are once, few, many and, for expanded clones, a class.

TRBJ1-6	NA	TRBV4-1	NA	TGCGCCAGCAGCCAAGAGAGTTTCACAGGGAATTCACCCCTCCACTTT	CASSQESFTGNSPLHF
TRBJ1-3	NA	TRBV7-2	NA	TGTGCCAGCAGCTTAGGTGGCCTCTCCCACTCTGGAAACACCATATATTTT	CASSLGGLSHSGNTIYF
TRBJ2-3	TRBD1	TRBV28	NA	TGTGCCAGCGGACGCCCCGGGACAGGGATGGATACGCAGTATTTT	CASGRPGTGMDTQYF
TRBJ2-7	TRBD1	TRBV7-9	NA	TGTGCCAGCAGCTTCGAAGGGACAGGGGCCTACGAGCAGTACTTC	CASSFEGTGAYEQYF
TRBJ2-3	TRBD1	TRBV18	NA	TGTGCCAGCTCACCCGAGACAGGGGGGGTCACAGATACGCAGTATTTT	CASSPETGGVTDTQYF
TRBJ1-3	NA	TRBV23-1	NA	TGCGCCAGCAGTCCTCTGTCGAGGGTTTTGTCTGGAAACACCATATATTTT	CASSPLSRVLSGNTIYF
TRBJ2-1	NA	TRBV10-3	few	TGTGCCATCAGTGAGTCGAACGTGCAGTTCTTC	CAISESNVQFF
TRBJ2-5	NA	TRBV4-1	NA	TGCGCCAGCAGTCCGATAGTGTTCCAAGAGACCCAGTACTTC	CASSPIVFQETQYF
TRBJ2-1	NA	TRBV29-1	few	TGCAGCGTTGTGATGGGGTTTCGAAATGAGCAGTTCTTC	CSVVMGFRNEQFF
TRBJ1-2	NA	TRBV3-1/TRBV3-2	NA	TGTGCCAGCAGCCAACCCGGCTTATATGGCTACACCTTC	CASSQPGLYGYTF
TRBJ1-1	NA	TRBV2	NA	TGTGCCAGCAGCACAGGGTATGAAGCTTTCTTT	CASSTGYEAFF
TRBJ2-2	TRBD1	TRBV5-6	NA	TGTGCCAGCAGCTACCGGGACAGGAGGACCGGGGAGCTGTTTTTT	CASSYRDRRTGELFF
TRBJ1-2	NA	TRBV4-1	NA	TGCGCCAGCAGCCAAGATTCTCCCCCGGGCTTC	CASSQDSPPGF
TRBJ1-2	TRBD1	TRBV28	NA	TGTGCCAGCAGTCGCCTCGGGACAGGGTCCGGGGTTACTAACTATGGCTACACCTTC	CASSRLGTGSGVTNYGYTF
TRBJ2-5	NA	TRBV5-1	NA	TGCGCCAGCAGCTTGGCCGTCTTGGAGGAGACCCAGTACTTC	CASSLAVLEETQYF
TRBJ2-3	TRBD2	TRBV11-3	NA	TGTGCCAGCAGCTCCGGGACTAGCGGCACAGATACGCAGTATTTT	CASSSGTSGTDTQYF
TRBJ1-6	NA	TRBV28	NA	TGTGCCAGCAGCCGGACGGGACTCTATAATTCACCCCTCCACTTT	CASSRTGLYNSPLHF
TRBJ2-1	NA	TRBV29-1	NA	TGCAGCGTTGGAGGATGGCTGGGCACTGAGCAGTTCTTC	CSVGGWLGTEQFF
TRBJ1-6	NA	TRBV9	NA	TGTGCCAGCAGCGCTGGACAGACCCTTTGGGGCTCCTATAATTCACCCCTCCACTTT	CASSAGQTLWGSYNSPLHF
TRBJ1-5	NA	TRBV19	NA	TGTGCCAGTAGTATTCCCGGGTATAGCAATCAGCCCCAGCATTTT	CASSIPGYSNQPQHF
TRBJ2-4	NA	TRBV6-5	NA	TGTGCCAGCAGAGAGGACATTCAGTACTTC	CASREDIQYF
TRBJ2-3	NA	TRBV15	NA	TGTGCCACCAGCACCCAGAACCTCACAGATACGCAGTATTTT	CATSTQNLTDTQYF
TRBJ1-2	NA	TRBV11-2	NA	TGTGCCAGCAGCCCTAAGCGGGCTAACTATGGCTACACCTTC	CASSPKRANYGYTF
TRBJ1-2	NA	TRBV27	NA	TGTGCCAGCAGCCCTCCTCCAGGTGACAGTTTTAGGGATGGCTACACCTTC	CASSPPPGDSFRDGYTF
TRBJ1-1	NA	TRBV19	NA	TGTGCCAGTAGTTTAGGACCTGAAGCTTTCTTT	CASSLGPEAFF
TRBJ2-7	NA	TRBV6-5	NA	TGTGCCAGCACCACTGTCGTTTCCTACGAGCAGTACTTC	CASTTVVSYEQYF
TRBJ1-1	NA	TRBV29-1	NA	TGCAGCGTTGAAGCGGGTCCGTGGGGCAAGAACACTGAAGCTTTCTTT	CSVEAGPWGKNTEAFF
TRBJ1-4	TRBD1	TRBV19	NA	TGTGCCAGTACCGACAAGGGGACAGAGGTTAATGAAAAACTGTTTTTT	CASTDKGTEVNEKLFF
TRBJ1-1	NA	TRBV27	NA	TGTGCCAGCAGTTTACTCGCTTGGGCAGGGACTGAAGCTTTCTTT	CASSLLAWAGTEAFF
TRBJ1-5	NA	TRBV10-2	NA	TGCGCCAGCAGTGAGAGAGGCCAGAGTCAGCCCCAGCATTTT	CASSERGQSQPQHF
TRBJ1-1	TRBD1	TRBV6-5	once	TGTGCCAGCGATCGAAACAGGGGGCTAAACACTGAAGCTTTCTTT	CASDRNRGLNTEAFF
TRBJ2-7	NA	TRBV3-1/TRBV3-2	NA	TGTGCCAGCAGCCAAAAACACAGGGATCCCGAGCAGTACTTC	CASSQKHRDPEQYF
TRBJ1-2	TRBD1	TRBV6-5	NA	TGTGCCAGCAAGGACAGGGTAAAGGTAGATGGCTACACCTTC	CASKDRVKVDGYTF
TRBJ1-5	NA	TRBV7-8	NA	TGTGCCAGCAGCCTGGGCATCTCGAGCAATCAGCCCCAGCATTTT	CASSLGISSNQPQHF
TRBJ2-1	NA	TRBV29-1	NA	TGCAGCGCTGATGGGGGCTATGAGCAGTTCTTC	CSADGGYEQFF
TRBJ2-7	NA	TRBV27	NA	TGTGCCAGCAGTTCGGGAGCCGTCGAGCAGTACTTC	CASSSGAVEQYF
TRBJ2-3	NA	TRBV5-6	NA	TGTGCCAGCAGCTCGGAAGGGGGCACAGATACGCAGTATTTT	CASSSEGGTDTQYF
TRBJ2-5	TRBD2	TRBV7-9	NA	TGTGCCAGCACCTCCTCGAGGAGCGGGGTCCAAGAGACCCAGTACTTC	CASTSSRSGVQETQYF
TRBJ1-1	NA	TRBV7-9	NA	TGTGCCAGCAGCCCCCCTAGGGGGGGGAACACTGAAGCTTTCTTT	CASSPPRGGNTEAFF
TRBJ1-1	NA	TRBV6-5	NA	TGTGCCAGCAGTTACGGGAGCGGTGCGAACACTGAAGCTTTCTTT	CASSYGSGANTEAFF